These 20 T cell receptor beta chains share one sample of origin, sequenced in a study of cytotoxic CD8 clonotypes in ibrutinib-treated CLL. Sequencing used immunoSEQ multiplex PCR; TCRdb keeps in-frame clones, though not all of them. The profile covers about 140,000 clones, with less than 95% appearing a single time and roughly 10% taken by the ten largest. Sequenced material: PBMCs, taken after 12 months of ibrutinib treatment. The receptors here all came from a human donor with chronic lymphocytic leukemia.

The chain carries TRBV2 and TRBJ1-2; D not resolved. Germline CDR1 and CDR2: SNHLY and FYNNEI. This CDR3 has 11 residues. With 7 bases removed from V and 7 bases from J, the gap between germline ends came to 10 bases. The chain's CDR3 is CASTEDLGYTF. The DNA of the CDR3 is TGTGCCAGCACGGAGGATCTTGGCTACACCTTC.

This clone appeared a single time. Distinct nucleotide sequences in the sample also encode this CDR3. This chain uses TRBV18 with TRBJ2-6; D is ambiguous. The CDR3 spans 16 residues. The V end was cut by 1 base, the J end by 0 bases, with 7 bases between. The germline V gene has CDR1 KGHSH and CDR2 LQKENI. CDR3 coding DNA: TGTGCCAGCTCACCACTGGGAAGCTCTGGGGCCAACGTCCTGACTTTC. Residues: CASSPLGSSGANVLTF.

Details on this clone: The junction shows a germline mismatch at one end, possibly a read error. J is TRBJ2-7 and V is TRBV7-7; tentative D call: TRBD1 (7 bases). Germline lookup yields CDR1 SSHAT and CDR2 FNYEAQ (reference sequence). CDR3 length: 13 residues. CDR3 coding DNA: TGTGCTAGCAGCTTAGCGCAGGGGGGCGAGCAGTACTTC. Translated: CASSLAQGGEQYF.

The chain links TRBV9 to TRBJ1-1; maybe TRBD1 (6 bases). V lost 0 bases to trimming and J lost 7 bases, with 13 bases between them. This CDR3 has 14 residues. The germline gives CDR1 SGDLS, CDR2 YYNGEE. The CDR3: CASSVGGALNEAFF. CDR3 bases: TGTGCCAGCAGCGTAGGGGGGGCGCTTAATGAAGCTTTCTTT.

The rearrangement links TRBV7-2 to TRBJ2-5, with D possibly being TRBD2 (5 bases). In germline, CDR1 is SGHTA, CDR2 FQGNSA. V lost 4 bases and J lost 0, with 12 bases in between. The CDR3 has 15 residues. The CDR3 here is CASSSPEEYQETQYF. CDR3 nucleotides: TGTGCCAGCAGCTCCCCGGAGGAGTACCAAGAGACCCAGTACTTC.

The chain recombines TRBV28 with TRBJ1-1, with 9 bases fitting TRBD1. CDR3 length equals 21 residues. V lost 2 bases, J lost 2 bases, and 21 bases stayed unmatched. In germline, CDR1 is MDHEN, CDR2 SYDVKM. The CDR3 sequence: CASSLPMRGTGRSNRNTEAFF. DNA of the CDR3: TGTGCCAGCAGTTTACCAATGCGGGGGACAGGGCGGTCTAACCGTAACACTGAAGCTTTCTTT. Full variable domain (rest looked up from reference TRBV28 and TRBJ1-1): DVKVTQSSRYLVKRTGEKVFLECVQDMDHENMFWYRQDPGLGLRLIYFSYDVKMKEKGDIPEGYSVSREKKERFSLILESASTNQTSMYLCASSLPMRGTGRSNRNTEAFFGQGTRLTVV.

The V gene is TRBV10-2, the J gene TRBJ2-1; 11 positions agree with TRBD2. The germline V gene encodes CDR1 WSHSY and CDR2 SAAADI. This CDR3 contains 18 residues. V trimming: 7 bases; J trimming: 9 bases; junction bases outside the gene matches: 20. CDR3 amino acids: CASTKQPGLAGLRGEQFF. DNA for the CDR3: TGCGCCAGCACCAAGCAGCCCGGACTAGCGGGCCTTAGGGGTGAGCAGTTCTTC.

The chain recombines TRBV28 with TRBJ2-7, with TRBD2 matching 7 bases. CDR1 is MDHEN, CDR2 SYDVKM, per germline. The CDR3 covers 16 residues. V was pared by 5 bases and J by 3 bases, with 13 bases of the junction left unmatched. The CDR3 DNA sequence: TGTGCCAGCAGTGCCCGAATGCGGGAGTACGTCTACGAGCAGTACTTC. It yields the protein CASSARMREYVYEQYF.

V and J are TRBV30 and TRBJ1-1; unclear D gene. Trimming left V 3 bases short and J 0 bases short, with 5 bases between. In germline, CDR1 is GTSNPN, CDR2 SVGIG (reference sequence). This CDR3 is built from 12 residues. The CDR3 nucleotides read TGTGCCTGGAGCCGGATGAACACTGAAGCTTTCTTT. Amino acid sequence: CAWSRMNTEAFF. The variable domain in full, completed from reference TRBV30 and TRBJ1-1, reads SQTIHQWPATLVQPVGSPLSLECTVEGTSNPNLYWYRQAAGRGLQLLFYSVGIGQISSEVPQNLSASRPQDRQFILSSKKLLLSDSGFYLCAWSRMNTEAFFGQGTRLTVV.

The chain carries TRBV11-3 and TRBJ2-2; 8 bases are shared with TRBD2. CDR1 is SGHNT and CDR2 is YENEEA in the germline V gene. The CDR3 is 14 residues long. The V and J ends lost 5 bases and 4 bases, in that order; junction bases with no gene match: 3. The DNA for the CDR3 is TGTGCCAGCAGCCGTAGCGGGACCACCGGGGAGCTGTTTTTT. Protein product: CASSRSGTTGELFF. The full variable domain, with the rest looked up from reference TRBV11-3 and TRBJ2-2, is EAGVVQSPRYKIIEKKQPVAFWCNPISGHNTLYWYLQNLGQGPELLIRYENEEAVDDSQLPKDRFSAERLKGVDSTLKIQPAELGDSAVYLCASSRSGTTGELFFGEGSRLTVL.

The chain employs TRBV27 and TRBJ2-2; 9 bases agree with TRBD1. The J segment lost 7 bases and the V segment lost 7 bases, leaving 13 bases of the junction unmatched. Germline loops: CDR1 MNHEY, CDR2 SMNVEV (reference sequence). This CDR3 region has 16 residues. CDR3 sequence: CASTLIRQGGIGELFF. The DNA for the CDR3 is TGTGCCAGCACCCTAATCCGACAGGGGGGTATCGGGGAGCTGTTTTTT.

CDR3 nucleotide sequence: TGCGCCAGCAGCTGGGGGATTTATACTGGGGCCAACGTCCTGACTTTC. Translated, it gives CASSWGIYTGANVLTF. The chain is built from TRBV5-1 and TRBJ2-6; D may correspond to TRBD1 or TRBD2 (5 bases each). V was clipped by 3 bases and J by 2 bases, with 12 bases between them. CDR3 length: 16 residues. Germline loops: CDR1 SGHRS, CDR2 YFSETQ. Looking up the rest from reference TRBV5-1 and TRBJ2-6 gives the full variable domain: KAGVTQTPRYLIKTRGQQVTLSCSPISGHRSVSWYQQTPGQGLQFLFEYFSETQRNKGNFPGRFSGRQFSNSRSEMNVSTLELGDSALYLCASSWGIYTGANVLTFGAGSRLTVL.

Of note for this clone: Other nucleotide sequences from this sample produce the same CDR3. The chain is built from TRBV19 and TRBJ1-5; no clear D. The ends were cut back, 2 bases at V and 4 bases at J, with 6 bases in the middle. This CDR3 spans 13 amino acids. Germline assignment: CDR1 LNHDA and CDR2 SQIVND (reference sequence). The DNA for the CDR3 is TGTGCCAGTAGTATACGGGAGAATCAGCCCCAGCATTTT. It specifies CASSIRENQPQHF.

This chain connects TRBV6-6 to TRBJ2-3; TRBD2 aligns across 10 bases. The CDR3 runs 16 residues. V lost 5 bases to trimming and J lost 6 bases; unmatched junction nucleotides: 11. Germline lookup yields CDR1 MNHNY and CDR2 SVGAGI (reference sequence). The CDR3 sequence is CASSLRASGSQDTQYF. The CDR3 DNA reads TGTGCCAGCAGTCTTCGGGCTAGCGGGAGTCAGGATACGCAGTATTTT.

This clone was detected a few times. In nucleotides, the CDR3 is TGTGCCAGCTCAGGGACACCACTCGCCGAGCAGTACTTC. Its translation: CASSGTPLAEQYF. V gene TRBV25-1 combines with J gene TRBJ2-7, with TRBD1 as a possible D gene (6 bases). Germline V gene lookup returns CDR1 MGHDK and CDR2 SYGVNS. The V and J ends lost 8 bases and 6 bases respectively, with 17 bases between them. The CDR3 is made up of 13 amino acids.

The genes are TRBV27 and TRBJ1-5, with D perhaps TRBD1 (6 bases). The CDR3 consists of 15 residues. V shed 3 bases and J shed 3 bases, with 12 bases lying between them. The germline V gene has CDR1 MNHEY and CDR2 SMNVEV (reference sequence). CDR3 amino acids: CASSFRQGNNQPQHF. In DNA form, the CDR3 reads TGTGCCAGCAGTTTCAGGCAGGGGAACAATCAGCCCCAGCATTTT.

The chain has TRBV28 and TRBJ1-2; no definite D call. V lost 6 bases to trimming and J lost 2 bases, with 7 bases between them. Germline lookup yields CDR1 MDHEN and CDR2 SYDVKM. This CDR3 spans 12 amino acids. The CDR3 here is CASRSLNYGYTF. For the CDR3, the DNA is TGTGCCAGCAGGTCGCTGAACTATGGCTACACCTTC.

This chain connects TRBV28 to TRBJ2-3; the match to TRBD1 covers 9 bases. The V segment lost 6 bases and the J segment 2 bases; nucleotides outside the gene matches: 12. Germline V CDR1 and CDR2: MDHEN, SYDVKM. CDR3 length: 17 residues. CDR3 loop: CASSGRTGGDYTDTQYF. The CDR3 nucleotides read TGTGCCAGCAGCGGACGAACAGGGGGCGATTACACAGATACGCAGTATTTT. Supplemented by reference TRBV28 and TRBJ2-3, the full variable domain reads DVKVTQSSRYLVKRTGEKVFLECVQDMDHENMFWYRQDPGLGLRLIYFSYDVKMKEKGDIPEGYSVSREKKERFSLILESASTNQTSMYLCASSGRTGGDYTDTQYFGPGTRLTVL.

The chain has TRBV6-5 and TRBJ2-1; D possibly matches TRBD1 or TRBD2 (6 bases each). CDR1 is MNHEY and CDR2 is SVGAGI in the germline V gene. The length of the CDR3 is 13 residues. Trimming shortened V by 7 bases and J by 4 bases, and 11 bases separated the two germline ends. For the CDR3, the DNA is TGTGCCAGCACATTAGGGGGGTACAATGAGCAGTTCTTC. Amino acid sequence: CASTLGGYNEQFF.

The chain couples TRBV28 to TRBJ2-1; TRBD2 agrees at 11 bases. The CDR3 consists of 19 residues. J was trimmed by 1 base and V by 6 bases; bases with no gene match: 14. CDR1 is MDHEN, CDR2 SYDVKM, per germline. This CDR3 is CASSRGGLAGGGSYNEQFF. The CDR3 region has the DNA TGTGCCAGCAGCCGAGGAGGTCTAGCGGGAGGAGGGTCCTACAATGAGCAGTTCTTC.